The clone carrying this T cell receptor beta chain is a singleton in its sample. Sequencing used immunoSEQ multiplex PCR; TCRdb keeps in-frame clones, though not all of them. The sample yields about 300,000 clones, more than 70% seen once. This sample is drawn from a study of blood T cell repertoires in COVID-19. Looking at the study overall: Collection of acute and convalescent COVID-19 samples took place in the United States, Italy and Spain.

The CDR3 loop spans 15 amino acids. CDR1 and CDR2 from the germline V gene are LNHDA and SQIVND (reference sequence). V lost 3 bases to trimming and J lost 3 bases, with 12 bases between them. Source material: peripheral blood. The sequence derives from a man between 18 and 29 years old who had recovered from COVID-19. The V and J genes are TRBV19 and TRBJ1-5, with D perhaps matching TRBD1 (5 bases). The CDR3 region is CASSILQDYNQPQHF. The CDR3 DNA follows: TGTGCCAGTAGTATTTTACAGGACTACAATCAGCCCCAGCATTTT.